These T cell receptor beta chains were read from a single sample in a study of blood T cells in healthy people across ages. MiXCR was run by TCRdb on the 5' RACE reads, yielding one entry per CDR3 protein. The data contain under 2,000,000 distinct CDR3 sequences, roughly 50% of them seen just once; the ten biggest clones take up about 2.1%. The source material was blood. The receptor set was obtained from a woman in her thirties or forties in good health. Both conserved end residues are part of each CDR3. The D gene is left open where the match is weak. Size is omitted from some rows. Given values are once, few, many or a class for expanded clones.

>15|TRBJ2-4|-|-|TRBV25-1
CASSDMGRAKNIQYF
TGTGCCAGCAGTGATATGGGCAGAGCCAAAAACATTCAGTACTTC
>17|TRBJ2-1|TRBD1|few|TRBV5-1
CASSLGSGQPSTNEQFF
TGCGCCAGCAGCTTGGGCTCGGGACAGCCCTCCACCAATGAGCAGTTCTTC
>15|TRBJ2-3|TRBD1|few|TRBV27
CASSGRTGGTDTQYF
TGTGCCAGCAGTGGTAGGACAGGGGGCACAGATACGCAGTATTTT
>14|TRBJ1-1|TRBD1|-|TRBV29-1
CSVIGQGRITEAFF
TGCAGCGTGATAGGACAGGGAAGGATCACTGAAGCTTTCTTT
>17|TRBJ2-3|-|-|TRBV5-1
CASSLFDGESITDTQYF
TGCGCCAGCAGCTTGTTCGACGGGGAAAGCATCACAGATACGCAGTATTTT
>12|TRBJ2-1|-|-|TRBV7-6
CASSAVGVAQFF
TGTGCCAGCAGTGCAGTGGGGGTTGCGCAGTTCTTC
>15|TRBJ2-5|-|many|TRBV7-3
CASSPFVGSKETQYF
TGTGCCAGCAGCCCATTTGTGGGCAGTAAAGAGACCCAGTACTTC
>14|TRBJ2-5|-|-|TRBV15
CATSRVGGGETQYF
TGTGCCACCAGCAGAGTGGGGGGCGGAGAGACCCAGTACTTC
>14|TRBJ1-6|-|-|TRBV7-2
CASSLEGISSPLHF
TGTGCCAGCAGCTTAGAAGGTATCAGTTCACCCCTCCACTTT
>18|TRBJ2-1|-|few|TRBV7-2
CASSLAEFGGPAYNEQFF
TGTGCCAGCAGCTTAGCGGAATTTGGGGGACCCGCCTACAATGAGCAGTTCTTC
>16|TRBJ1-2|TRBD1|-|TRBV19
CASSIPGQGTSYGYTF
TGTGCCAGTAGTATCCCGGGACAGGGGACGAGCTATGGCTACACCTTC
>14|TRBJ2-3|TRBD1|-|TRBV27
CASSVSTGVDTQYF
TGTGCCAGCAGTGTATCGACAGGGGTAGATACGCAGTATTTT
>15|TRBJ2-3|-|few|TRBV18
CASSLAPTTIDTQYF
TGTGCCAGCTCACTGGCCCCAACGACGATAGATACGCAGTATTTT